Detailed here is one TCR beta chain. The antigen it recognizes is unknown. No base quality values were provided; no much bigger clone lies one nucleotide off. The cohort comprised approximately 700 healthy bone marrow donors. Cohort members were all nominally healthy when sampled, although unrecorded immune exposures were likely present. The donor was CMV seropositive and was included in the group of 300 or so seropositive cohort members. Every donor gave a peripheral blood sample, and the peripheral blood mononuclear cells from that sample were used for TCR beta sequencing. Genomic DNA extraction from the blood cell samples was performed with the Qiagen DNeasy Blood Extraction Kit. V trim: 10 bases; J trim: 10 bases; unmatched bases: 11. CDR1 and CDR2 are read off the germline V gene as MNHEY and SVGAGI. Reading from cysteine to phenylalanine, the CDR3 counts 14 amino acids. Of all the DNA, just the CDR3 is kept, 42 bases in frame from base 1.

Receptor amplification or capture employed the immunoSEQ multiplex PCR assay. The multiplex PCR relied on a mix of 60 forward primers for TCR Vbeta segments and 13 reverse primers for TCR Jbeta segments. The CDR3 region of rearranged TCR beta genes was amplified from genomic DNA with a multiplex PCR assay. The Illumina HiSeq System was used to sequence the amplified TCR beta libraries as 87-base-pair reads. Processing in the source paper ran as follows. A later analysis counted 75 million to 100 million unique TCR beta chains across the 550 to 800 repertoires, and around 9.9 million of these chains were shared by at least two donors. To remove PCR and sequencing errors, raw reads were error-corrected and collapsed into unique sequences using a nearest-neighbor algorithm that merged closely related sequences. CDR3 sequences were aligned to IMGT reference sequences to assign V, D and J gene segments. Each retained sequence needed at least a six-nucleotide match to both a V gene segment and a J gene segment. A rearrangement counted as productive if the CDR3 had no stop codons and remained in frame with V and J, and every other rearrangement counted as non-productive. Following IMGT convention, CDR3 was defined as the stretch from the second conserved V-encoded cysteine up to the conserved J-encoded phenylalanine. The earlier analysis of fewer than 750 of the donors excluded sequences that lacked an unambiguous match to a single V gene segment. In an earlier analysis of approximately 500 of the donors, a V segment was called functional when productive rearrangements were above 56.7%, and segregating when the standard deviation between donors exceeded 5%. A statistical classification framework was built to diagnose cytomegalovirus status from the catalog of TCR beta chain sequences. In a later analysis, V and J genes were assigned by comparing TCR nucleotide sequences against IMGT/GENE-DB human TR gene sequences. Using the TCRdist pipeline, a later analysis assigned CDR3 sequences along with most-parsimonious VDJ recombination scenarios. A later analysis defined each TCR beta chain by its CDR3 amino acid sequence plus V-gene family, and excluded reads lacking a unique V-gene family. As a way to deal with suspected cross-contamination and a sequencing artifact, a later analysis dropped 640 or so nucleotide sequences that were highly shared and had low generation probability. In a later analysis, a clonal expansion index for each public chain was calculated from normalized within-repertoire ranks of inferred template counts. A later analysis computed generation probabilities with a VDJ recombination model fitted to out-of-frame rearrangements, and checked the results against IGoR. A later analysis scored TCR-TCR, TCR-HLA and TCR-CMV co-occurrence with hypergeometric tests, applying a repertoire-size bias correction to TCR pairs. To estimate false discovery rates, a later analysis permuted the HLA or CMV assignments 20 times. A later analysis grouped co-occurring TCRs with DBSCAN, adding TCRdist sequence similarity when clustering within HLA-allele-positive subsets. Repertoires with fewer than 30,000 or more than 120,000 public chains, plus five repertoires with anomalous nucleotide sharing, were excluded from co-occurrence clustering. In TCRdb, the immuneACCESS table is reduced to in-frame sequences with V and J assigned. These tables do not hold every clone; where another copy was compared, an unresolved V gene accounts for under half, and the others remain unexplained. That table gives V, J and clone size, and the DNA gave D and trimming. In all, the sample holds about 190,000 clones, and around four fifths of those were seen once. The ten largest clones represent approximately 1.6% of the sample.

The data are from a study of cytomegalovirus exposure and HLA in healthy donors (dated by TCRdb to between 2016 and 2019). Study-level background: An earlier analysis of some 620 of the donors reported approximately 300 Gb of sequence data and 100 million to 120 million unique TCR beta sequences obtained from about 180 million T cells. An early release that covered approximately 600 HLA-typed donors contained about 300 gigabases of sequencing data and around 85 million unique TCR sequences. Among the 398 genotyped donors, around 81% belonged to the genetic ancestry cluster associated with self-reported Caucasian donors. The study aimed to test whether cataloging public T cell receptors could reveal signatures of past pathogen exposure. The study used immunosequencing to profile the T cell repertoires of hundreds of subjects and linked those repertoires to cytomegalovirus serostatus. A separate validation cohort of 90 to 150 different subjects was used in addition to the roughly 700-subject first cohort. The study combined high-throughput TCR immunosequencing, statistical association of individual TCRs with disease status, and machine learning to predict cytomegalovirus infection status. A later analysis re-analyzed previously published TCR beta repertoires from 666 donors and added high-resolution HLA genotyping to study TCR occurrence patterns. Rather than drawing on any new phenotypic data, the later analysis identified candidate immune exposures from TCR beta sequences and the way those sequences occurred across donors. An earlier analysis of around 640 of the donors used high-throughput TCR beta sequencing to judge whether each TCR beta V gene segment behaved as functional or pseudogenic. Donor age, sex, ethnicity and CMV serostatus were compiled alongside the repertoire data. A later genetic analysis took genome-wide SNP genotypes for 398 of the 666 donors and used that subset as a discovery cohort. Every discovery cohort repertoire had been produced on one sequencing platform. HLA typing covered class I and class II loci at four-digit resolution. The number of donors typed differed by locus, with about 629-630 for A, B, C, DRB1 and DQB1, roughly 520 for DQA1, 600 to 610 for DPA1, and around 450 for DPB1. Four or five DR-DQ haplotypes were treated as single units for association and clustering because of strong linkage in the cohort. On average, 235,054 unique TCR beta nucleotide sequences were sequenced per donor among about 400 genotyped donors of the cohort, with 15% to 20% of those sequences being non-productive. What the work shows at the level of the full study, not this receptor alone: In a later analysis, HLA-associated TCR beta chains were found to be more clonally expanded and to have lower generation probabilities than equally common non-associated chains. Compared with the approximately 710-donor mean, donors in an Asian-associated ancestry cluster had fewer N-insertions in productive TCRs, according to a later genetic analysis. In a later analysis, TCR association rates were found to vary across HLA loci, with the most associated TCRs seen for DRB1 alleles and the fewest for HLA-C alleles. The only immune exposure information available for the cohort was CMV serostatus. The classifier was reported to diagnose cytomegalovirus status with high specificity and sensitivity in both the original and validation cohorts. In a later analysis, most CMV-associated TCR beta chains were found to appear HLA-restricted, with HLA associations seemingly driven largely by CMV exposure. Assigning TCR associations to individual alleles was difficult when HLA alleles, especially DR and DQ, strongly co-occurred. Because counts were too low, around 17 rarely observed V segments, including chromosome 9 orphons, were left out of the earlier analysis of over 550 of the donors. Only TCR beta chains were sequenced in this cohort, and the absence of alpha or paired-chain data limited detectable features. Presence/absence analyses assumed roughly uniform sequencing depth across donors, an assumption that may not hold. The sequencing pipeline was judged likely to have produced a cluster of highly shared sequence variants as a technical artifact. Broadly in line with IMGT annotations, most TCR beta V segments showed up in productive rearrangements about 87% or about 30% of the time in an earlier analysis of 587 of the donors. Three of the identified cytomegalovirus-associated TCR beta chains were confirmed in vitro to be specific for cytomegalovirus antigens. At a false discovery rate of 0.05, a later analysis linked roughly 17,000 TCR beta sequences to specific HLA alleles. Because HLA typing was unavailable for some donors at each locus, only the typed subset was used in association tests. In the study, around 150 TCR beta chains were listed as associated with cytomegalovirus. A later analysis reported that several top co-occurrence clusters appeared linked to parvovirus B19, influenza, CMV and Epstein-Barr virus. The authors suggested that the approach could potentially be generalized to other disease states and immunological phenotypes. Most TCR sequences were seen in very few donors, while some public TCRs were found in many individuals. Because the 87-base-pair reads could not distinguish some IMGT-functional V segments, including TRBV6-2 and TRBV6-3, those segments were excluded. A further reported finding was that TCR beta sequences accurately predicted the HLA-A and HLA-B alleles for most subjects in the first cohort. A later genetic analysis associated a missense DCLRE1C variant with V-gene and J-gene trimming of TCR beta chains, and an independent cohort replicated the association. Correlated functional status among segregating V segments might be attributable to linkage disequilibrium, but an unknown experimental factor could not be ruled out.

The sample taken for sequencing was PBMCs. The source of this sequence is a man aged 35 to 55 in good health and CMV-seropositive. Recombination linked TRBV6-5 to TRBJ1-4; TRBD1 lines up with 11 middle nucleotides. The CDR3 sequence is CATIRRTGGGKLFF. The base sequence is TGTGCCACCATTCGCCGGACAGGGGGCGGAAAACTGTTTTTT.